The T cell receptor (beta chain) under discussion was sequenced for a study of cytomegalovirus exposure and HLA in healthy donors. Overall study results and limits: A later analysis linked a missense DCLRE1C variant to TCR beta V- and J-gene trimming. A list of roughly 160 TCR beta chains associated with cytomegalovirus was given.

The donors were healthy bone marrow donors. This clone occurred once. The target antigen is unknown. In the PCR, 60 Vbeta and 13 Jbeta primers were used. The data were produced by immunoSEQ multiplex PCR, yet TCRdb's version contains in-frame clones alone and is incomplete. The sample has approximately 90,000 clones, around 77% seen once. The sequencing sample was made of PBMCs. The origin of this receptor is a middle-aged man in good health and CMV-seronegative.

CDR3 sequence reads: CASRLEGAGYYGYTF. CDR3 sequence (DNA): TGTGCCAGCAGGCTCGAGGGGGCAGGATACTATGGCTACACCTTC. The gene calls are TRBV27 and TRBJ1-2, with 7 bases that match TRBD1. The CDR3 covers 15 residues. From germline, CDR1 is MNHEY and CDR2 SMNVEV (reference sequence). Trimming removed 6 bases from V and 3 bases from J; junction bases left unmatched: 10.